Listed here are 13 T cell receptor beta chains from one sample, sequenced in a study of CD8+CD57+ T cells in acquired aplastic anemia. According to the study, genomic DNA was the template for TCR beta VDJ and CDR3 profiling. MiXCR, applied by TCRdb to the reads, yields one record per CDR3 protein. Here the sample spans 150,000 to 200,000 distinct CDR3 sequences, about half being singletons. The sample taken for sequencing was sorted CD4+, CD8+, or CD8+CD57+ T cells (not recorded which) from PBMCs. Source of these receptors: a human donor in good health.

Written as DNA, the CDR3 is TGTGCCAGCAGTTTATTGCCGACAGGTGGCACTGAAGCTTTCTTT. Amino acid sequence: CASSLLPTGGTEAFF. The V gene is TRBV27, the J gene TRBJ1-1; a weak D match, TRBD1 (6 bases). V lost 1 base and J lost 4, with 13 bases in between. The germline V gene has CDR1 MNHEY and CDR2 SMNVEV (reference sequence). The length of the CDR3 is 15 residues.

This clonotype appeared many times. The J gene is TRBJ2-7, the V gene TRBV7-2; possibly TRBD1 for D (5 bases). Germline CDR1 SGHTA, CDR2 FQGNSA. CDR3 size: 14 residues. Trimming removed 2 bases at V and 4 bases at J, with 12 bases between. CDR3 nucleotides: TGTGCCAGCAGCTTAAACCTGGACATGTACGAGCAGTACTTC. Protein product: CASSLNLDMYEQYF.

This clonotype was detected many times. The CDR3 DNA follows: TGTGCCAGTACGGACAACGTTAATCAGCCCCAGCATTTT. Amino acid sequence: CASTDNVNQPQHF. This chain links TRBV6-2 or TRBV6-3 with TRBJ1-5; the D gene is possibly TRBD1 (5 bases). V dropped 9 bases and J dropped 4 bases, with 13 bases sitting between them. The CDR3 length is 13 residues. The germline gives CDR1 MNHEY, CDR2 SVGEGT.

This clonotype was counted ten times or more. The chain carries TRBV7-9 and TRBJ2-5; no firm D call. Trimming took 4 bases from V and 3 from J, leaving 12 bases between them. The CDR3 is 14 amino acids. Germline V lookup: CDR1 SEHNR, CDR2 FQNEAQ (reference sequence). The CDR3 coding sequence is TGTGCCAGCAGCTCGCCCTCTCCAGAAGAGACCCAGTACTTC. Amino acids: CASSSPSPEETQYF.

The rearrangement uses TRBV24-1 and TRBJ1-5, with 9 bases identical to TRBD1. With V trimmed by 5 bases and J by 0 bases, 7 bases remained unmatched. CDR1 and CDR2 from the germline V gene are KGHDR and SFDVKD. This CDR3 has 17 amino acids. CDR3 residues: CATSGDRVRYSNQPQHF. The CDR3 bases are TGTGCCACCAGTGGGGACAGGGTGAGATATAGCAATCAGCCCCAGCATTTT.

This clonotype was found a few times. The rearrangement joins TRBV2 to TRBJ1-1; D remains unclear. The CDR3 runs to 13 residues. Trimming shortened V by 7 bases and J by 0 bases, and 9 bases separated the two germline ends. Germline assignment: CDR1 SNHLY and CDR2 FYNNEI. CDR3 coding DNA: TGTGCCAGCATTCTAGGCCTGAACACTGAAGCTTTCTTT. This sequence encodes CASILGLNTEAFF.

The chain links TRBV11-1 to TRBJ1-2; tentatively, D is TRBD1 (5 bases). The CDR3 runs 16 residues. Looked up from germline, CDR1 is SGHAT and CDR2 is FQDESV (reference sequence). The ends were cut back, 4 bases at V and 6 bases at J, with 21 bases in the middle. The chain's CDR3 is CASSSHRSRDRHGYTF. The CDR3, as DNA: TGTGCCAGCAGCTCCCACCGGAGCAGGGATCGGCATGGCTACACCTTC.

The chain employs TRBV6-5 and TRBJ1-6; TRBD1 is a possible D gene (6 bases). There are 16 residues in the CDR3. Germline V CDR1 and CDR2: MNHEY, SVGAGI. Trimming took off 2 bases at V and 0 bases at J, with 8 bases between the two ends. The CDR3 spells CASSYKGGSYNSPLHF. The CDR3 DNA reads as TGTGCCAGCAGTTACAAGGGGGGCTCCTATAATTCACCCCTCCACTTT.

This clonotype showed up many times. The V gene is TRBV2, the J gene TRBJ2-3, with TRBD1 matching 11 bases. The V gene end was trimmed by 6 bases and the J gene end by 4 bases; junction bases not matched to a gene: 3. The CDR3 loop spans 14 amino acids. From germline, CDR1 is SNHLY and CDR2 FYNNEI. Here the CDR3 DNA reads TGTGCCAGCAGCAAGGGACAGGGGGCAGATACGCAGTATTTT. This translates into CASSKGQGADTQYF.

This chain links TRBV29-1 with TRBJ1-2; D remains ambiguous. This CDR3 comprises 14 residues. Trimming took 5 bases from V and 2 from J, leaving 15 bases between them. CDR1 and CDR2 (germline): SQVTM, ANQGSEA. The CDR3 sequence: CSVTGGGRNYGYTF. Here the CDR3 DNA reads TGCAGCGTTACTGGTGGCGGACGAAACTATGGCTACACCTTC.

This clonotype was detected many times. The chain carries TRBV10-3 and TRBJ2-2; no clear D gene. This CDR3 is built from 16 residues. V lost 0 bases and J lost 1, with 9 bases in between. Germline V gene sequence: CDR1 ENHRY, CDR2 SYGVKD. CDR3 amino acids: CAISESPGWNTGELFF. As DNA, the CDR3 is TGTGCCATCAGTGAGTCCCCCGGCTGGAACACCGGGGAGCTGTTTTTT.

This chain joins TRBV10-3 and TRBJ1-1; the D is unclear. V was clipped by 6 bases and J by 0 bases, with 8 bases between them. Germline lookup yields CDR1 ENHRY and CDR2 SYGVKD. The CDR3 is made up of 13 amino acids. As DNA, the CDR3 is TGTGCCATCAGACAGAAAATGAACACTGAAGCTTTCTTT. This translates into CAIRQKMNTEAFF.

This clonotype occurred once. This may stem from a read error, because a much larger clone lies one nucleotide away. The CDR3 end shows no conserved phenylalanine or tryptophan, and so a read error is likely. Because the CDR3's place on the DNA is in doubt, the DNA is left out and the CDR3 is given as listed by TCRdb. The rearrangement joins TRBV7-9 to TRBJ2-7; TRBD2 was called by the table and not checked on the DNA. Germline CDR1 is SEHNR and CDR2 is FQNEAQ (reference sequence). The CDR3 sequence runs 9 residues, both termini included. The chain's CDR3 is CASSPGLAG.